This TCR beta chain stems from a study of post-analysis software for immune sequencing data. Overall study findings and caveats: Elevated frequency relative to controls characterized several TRBV segments in patients, TRBV5-6, TRBV5-1 and TRBV20-1 among them. Under F measure analysis, samples from one preparation batch co-clustered strongly.

Prepared TCR beta cDNA libraries contained unique molecular identifiers. TCRdb reprocessed the PCR reads via MiXCR and lists one record per CDR3 protein. Of fewer than 850,000 distinct CDR3 sequences in the sample, roughly 46% were seen once. The table lists this clonotype with a few counts. Its antigen remains unknown. V was shortened by 0 bases and J by 7 bases, with 13 bases between the two germline ends. Germline V gives CDR1 SGDLS, CDR2 YYNGEE. The CDR3 is made up of 14 amino acids. The chain combines TRBV9 with TRBJ1-2; TRBD1 is a possible D gene (6 bases). The TCR originated in a girl aged 5 to 17 with multiple sclerosis. The source material was blood. The CDR3 here is CASSVGGGSFGYTF. The CDR3 bases are TGTGCCAGCAGCGTAGGAGGGGGAAGTTTTGGCTACACCTTC.